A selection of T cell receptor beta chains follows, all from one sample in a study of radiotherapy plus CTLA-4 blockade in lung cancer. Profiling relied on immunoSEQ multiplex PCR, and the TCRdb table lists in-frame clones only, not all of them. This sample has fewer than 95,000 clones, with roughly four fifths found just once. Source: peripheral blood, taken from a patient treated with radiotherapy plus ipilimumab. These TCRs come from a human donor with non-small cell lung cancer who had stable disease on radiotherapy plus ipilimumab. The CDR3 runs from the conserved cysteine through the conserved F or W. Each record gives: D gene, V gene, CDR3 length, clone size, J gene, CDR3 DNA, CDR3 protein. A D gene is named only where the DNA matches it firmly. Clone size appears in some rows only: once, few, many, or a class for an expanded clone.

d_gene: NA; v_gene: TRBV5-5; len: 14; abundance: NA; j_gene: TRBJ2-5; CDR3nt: TGTGCCAGCAGCCCACCTCCTCTACAAGAGACCCAGTACTTC; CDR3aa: CASSPPPLQETQYF
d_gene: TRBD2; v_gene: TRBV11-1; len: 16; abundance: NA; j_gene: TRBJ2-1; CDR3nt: TGTGCCAGCAGCCCCCAATTGGGACTAGCGGGGGATGAGCAGTTCTTC; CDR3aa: CASSPQLGLAGDEQFF
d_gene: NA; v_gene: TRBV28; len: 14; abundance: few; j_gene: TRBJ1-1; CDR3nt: TGTGCCAGCAGTCTTACCCACCCGGGAGCTGAAGCTTTCTTT; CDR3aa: CASSLTHPGAEAFF
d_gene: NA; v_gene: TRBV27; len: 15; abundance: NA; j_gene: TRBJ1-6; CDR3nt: TGTGCCAGCAGTCTCCTCCGGGCCCCTAATTCACCCCTCCACTTT; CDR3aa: CASSLLRAPNSPLHF
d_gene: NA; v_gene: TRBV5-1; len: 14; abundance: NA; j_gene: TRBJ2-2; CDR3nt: TGCGCCAGCAGCGTCTTCGAAACCACCGGGGAGCTGTTTTTT; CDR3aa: CASSVFETTGELFF
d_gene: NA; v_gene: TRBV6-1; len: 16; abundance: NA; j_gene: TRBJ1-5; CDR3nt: TGTGCCAGCAGTGAAGGGACATATTATAGCAATCAGCCCCAGCATTTT; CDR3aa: CASSEGTYYSNQPQHF
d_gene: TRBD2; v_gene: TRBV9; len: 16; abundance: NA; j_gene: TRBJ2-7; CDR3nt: TGTGCCAGCAGCGTGATTAGCGGGACTTCCCCGGAAGAGCAGTACTTC; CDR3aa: CASSVISGTSPEEQYF
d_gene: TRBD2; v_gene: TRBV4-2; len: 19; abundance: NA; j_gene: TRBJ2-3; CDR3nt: TGTGCCAGCAGCCAAGACACCGGGACTAGCGGGGGGAGCACAGATACGCAGTATTTT; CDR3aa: CASSQDTGTSGGSTDTQYF
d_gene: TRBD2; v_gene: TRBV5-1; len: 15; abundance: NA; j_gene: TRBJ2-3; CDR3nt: TGCGCCAGCAGCCGGACTAGCGGGGGAACAGATACGCAGTATTTT; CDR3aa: CASSRTSGGTDTQYF
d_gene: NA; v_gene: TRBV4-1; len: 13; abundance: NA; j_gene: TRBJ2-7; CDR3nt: TGCGCCAGCAGCCAAGAACCGTCCCCCGAGCAGTACTTC; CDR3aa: CASSQEPSPEQYF
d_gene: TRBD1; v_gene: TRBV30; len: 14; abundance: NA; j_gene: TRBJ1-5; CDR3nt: TGTGCCTGGAGTCTGGGACAGGGCAATCAGCCCCAGCATTTT; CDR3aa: CAWSLGQGNQPQHF
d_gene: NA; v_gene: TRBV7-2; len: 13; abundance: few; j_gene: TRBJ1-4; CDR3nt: TGTGCCAGCAGCGTCTCCGAGGTTGAAAAACTGTTTTTT; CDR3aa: CASSVSEVEKLFF
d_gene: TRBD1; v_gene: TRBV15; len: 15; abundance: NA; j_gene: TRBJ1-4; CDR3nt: TGTGCCACCAGCAGAGATCAGGGGGGAAGGGAAAAACTGTTTTTT; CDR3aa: CATSRDQGGREKLFF
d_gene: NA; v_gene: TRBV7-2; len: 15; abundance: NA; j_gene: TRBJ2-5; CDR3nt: TGTGCCAGCAGCTTAGAAGGCGGACAGCTAGGGACCCAGTACTTC; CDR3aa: CASSLEGGQLGTQYF
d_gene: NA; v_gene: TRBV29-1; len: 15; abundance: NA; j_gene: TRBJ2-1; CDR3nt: TGCAGCGTTGAAGATCGGGGTAGTTCCTACAATGAGCAGTTCTTC; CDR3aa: CSVEDRGSSYNEQFF
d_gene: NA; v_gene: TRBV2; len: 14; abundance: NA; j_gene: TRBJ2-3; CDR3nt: TGTGCCAGCAGTGAGAGGCAGGGGAAAGATACGCAGTATTTT; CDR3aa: CASSERQGKDTQYF
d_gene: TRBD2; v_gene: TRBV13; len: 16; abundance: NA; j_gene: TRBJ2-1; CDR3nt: TGTGCCAGCAGCGCTCCCGAACAGCGGGGGAAGAATGAGCAGTTCTTC; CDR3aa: CASSAPEQRGKNEQFF
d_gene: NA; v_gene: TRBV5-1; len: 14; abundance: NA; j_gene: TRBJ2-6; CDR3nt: TGCGCCAGCAGCCCCGGACAGAGGGGCGACGTCCTGACTTTC; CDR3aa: CASSPGQRGDVLTF
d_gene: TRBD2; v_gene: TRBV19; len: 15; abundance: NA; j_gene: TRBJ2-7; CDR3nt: TGTGCCAGTAGCCTACGGCGGCGGGGGGCGAGTGAGCAGTACTTC; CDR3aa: CASSLRRRGASEQYF
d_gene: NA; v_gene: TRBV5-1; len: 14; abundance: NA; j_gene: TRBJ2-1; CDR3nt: TGCGCCAGCAGCTTGTCCGGGGCGTACAATGAGCAGTTCTTC; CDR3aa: CASSLSGAYNEQFF
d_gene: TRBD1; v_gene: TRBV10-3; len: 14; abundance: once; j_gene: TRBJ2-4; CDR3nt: TGTGCCATCAGTAACAGGGGGGCGTGGGACATTCAGTACTTC; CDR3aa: CAISNRGAWDIQYF
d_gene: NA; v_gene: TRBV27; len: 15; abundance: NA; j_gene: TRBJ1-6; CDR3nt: TGTGCCAGCAGTTTATCAGTAGGGTTCAGTTCACCCCTCCACTTT; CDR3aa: CASSLSVGFSSPLHF
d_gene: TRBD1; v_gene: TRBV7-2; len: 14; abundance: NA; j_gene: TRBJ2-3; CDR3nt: TGTGCCAGCAGCTTGACAGGGAGTCCAGATACGCAGTATTTT; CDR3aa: CASSLTGSPDTQYF
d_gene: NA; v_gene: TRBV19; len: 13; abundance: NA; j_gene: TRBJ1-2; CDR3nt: TGTGCCAGTAGTAAACAGGGATGGTATGGCTACACCTTC; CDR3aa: CASSKQGWYGYTF
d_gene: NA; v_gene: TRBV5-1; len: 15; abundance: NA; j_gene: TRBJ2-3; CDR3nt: TGCGCCAGCAGCCCCCTTCCGAGAGGCCAGGATACGCAGTATTTT; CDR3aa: CASSPLPRGQDTQYF
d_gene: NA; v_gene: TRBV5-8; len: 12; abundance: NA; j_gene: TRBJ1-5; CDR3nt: TGTGCCAGCATGAGAGGCAATCAGCCCCAGCATTTT; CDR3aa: CASMRGNQPQHF
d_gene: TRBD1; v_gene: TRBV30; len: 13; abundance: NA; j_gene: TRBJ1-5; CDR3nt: TGTGCCTGGAGTTCACAGGGGAATCAGCCCCAGCATTTT; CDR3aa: CAWSSQGNQPQHF
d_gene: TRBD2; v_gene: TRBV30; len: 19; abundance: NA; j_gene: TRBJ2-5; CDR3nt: TGTGCCTGGAGCCAAAAAGCTTTATCGGTAGCGGGGTTTCAAGAGACCCAGTACTTC; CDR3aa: CAWSQKALSVAGFQETQYF
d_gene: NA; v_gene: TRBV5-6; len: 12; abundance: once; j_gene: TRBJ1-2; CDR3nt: TGTGCCAGCAGCCTGGACGGCTATGGCTACACCTTC; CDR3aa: CASSLDGYGYTF
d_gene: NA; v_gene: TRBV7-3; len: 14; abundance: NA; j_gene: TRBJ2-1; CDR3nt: TGTGCCAGCAGCTTACGTGAGACAGGCAATGAGCAGTTCTTC; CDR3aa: CASSLRETGNEQFF
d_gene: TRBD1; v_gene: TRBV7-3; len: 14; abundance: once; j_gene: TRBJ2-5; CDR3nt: TGTGCCAGCAGCTCCGGACAGGGGAGGGAGACCCAGTACTTC; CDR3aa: CASSSGQGRETQYF
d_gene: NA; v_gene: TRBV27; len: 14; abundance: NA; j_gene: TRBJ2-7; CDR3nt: TGTGCCAGCCAGACTGCGGGACATCCCTACGAGCAGTACTTC; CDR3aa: CASQTAGHPYEQYF
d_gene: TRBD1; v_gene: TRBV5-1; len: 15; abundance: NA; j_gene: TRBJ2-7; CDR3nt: TGCGCCAGCAGCTTGGGCCAGGGGGTCGGCTACGAGCAGTACTTC; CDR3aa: CASSLGQGVGYEQYF
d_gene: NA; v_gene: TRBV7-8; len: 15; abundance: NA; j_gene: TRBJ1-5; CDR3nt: TGTGCCAGCAGCTCCCGGGCCCGGGGGATTCAGCCCCAGCATTTT; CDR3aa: CASSSRARGIQPQHF
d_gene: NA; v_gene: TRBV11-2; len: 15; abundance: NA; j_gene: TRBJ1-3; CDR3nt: TGTGCCAGCAGCTTACCGGGGTTAAGGGGAAACACCATATATTTT; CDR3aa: CASSLPGLRGNTIYF
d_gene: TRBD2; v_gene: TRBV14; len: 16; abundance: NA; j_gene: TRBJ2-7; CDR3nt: TGTGCCAGCAGCCAACCGACTAGCGGGAGGTCCTACGAGCAGTACTTC; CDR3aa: CASSQPTSGRSYEQYF
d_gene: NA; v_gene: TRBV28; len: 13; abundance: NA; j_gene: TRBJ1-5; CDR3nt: TGTGCCAGCGTCGTGGGGTTCAATCAGCCCCAGCATTTT; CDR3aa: CASVVGFNQPQHF
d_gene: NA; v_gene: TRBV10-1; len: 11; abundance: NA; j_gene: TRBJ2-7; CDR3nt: TGCGCCAGTTCTGATACCTACGAGCAGTACTTC; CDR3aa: CASSDTYEQYF
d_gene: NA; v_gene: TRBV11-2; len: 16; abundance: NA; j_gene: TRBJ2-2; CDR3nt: TGTGCCAGCAGCTTAGTCCGGTGGGTGACCACCGGGGAGCTGTTTTTT; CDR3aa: CASSLVRWVTTGELFF
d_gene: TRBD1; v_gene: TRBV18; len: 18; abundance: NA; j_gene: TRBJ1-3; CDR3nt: TGTGCCAGCTCACGAGGGACGGGGACAGGGATCGCTGGAAACACCATATATTTT; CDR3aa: CASSRGTGTGIAGNTIYF
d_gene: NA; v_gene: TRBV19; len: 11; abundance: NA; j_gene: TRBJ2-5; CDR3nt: TGTGCCAGTAGTATAGGAGGGACCCAGTACTTC; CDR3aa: CASSIGGTQYF
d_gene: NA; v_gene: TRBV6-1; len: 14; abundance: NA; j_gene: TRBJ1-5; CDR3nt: TGTGCCAGCCTTGCCAGGTTTAGCAATCAGCCCCAGCATTTT; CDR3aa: CASLARFSNQPQHF
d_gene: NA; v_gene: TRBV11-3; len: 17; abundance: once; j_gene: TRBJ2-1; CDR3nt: TGTGCCAGCAGCTTAGAGGCGACAGGCGGCTCCTACAATGAGCAGTTCTTC; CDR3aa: CASSLEATGGSYNEQFF
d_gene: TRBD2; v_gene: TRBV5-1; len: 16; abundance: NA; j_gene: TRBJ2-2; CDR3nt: TGCGCCAGCAGCTTAAGACTAGCAGTGAACACCGGGGAGCTGTTTTTT; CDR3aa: CASSLRLAVNTGELFF
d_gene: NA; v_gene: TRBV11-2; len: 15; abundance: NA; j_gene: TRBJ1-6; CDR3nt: TGTGCCAGCAGCTTAATGGCCATCGGGAATTCACCCCTCCACTTT; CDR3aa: CASSLMAIGNSPLHF
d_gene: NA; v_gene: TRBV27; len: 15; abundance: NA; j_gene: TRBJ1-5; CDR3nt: TGTGCCAGCAGTTTAGTGACAGGTACCAATCAGCCCCAGCATTTT; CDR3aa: CASSLVTGTNQPQHF
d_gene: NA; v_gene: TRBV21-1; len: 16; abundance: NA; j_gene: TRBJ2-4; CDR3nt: TGTGCCAGCAGCAAGGGACAGGGATTAGCCAAAAACATTCAGTACTTC; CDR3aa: CASSKGQGLAKNIQYF
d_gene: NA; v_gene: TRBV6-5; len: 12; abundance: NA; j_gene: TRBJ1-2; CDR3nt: TGTGCCAGCAGTTACGCATGGGGGGGCTACACCTTC; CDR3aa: CASSYAWGGYTF
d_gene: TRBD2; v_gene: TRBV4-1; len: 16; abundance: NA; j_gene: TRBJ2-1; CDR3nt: TGCGCCAGCAGCCTACCGGGACTAGCGGCCGGGGATGAGCAGTTCTTC; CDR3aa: CASSLPGLAAGDEQFF
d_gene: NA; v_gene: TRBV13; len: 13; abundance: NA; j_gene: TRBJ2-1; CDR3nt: TGTGCCAGCAGGCTAGCGAGCTACAATGAGCAGTTCTTC; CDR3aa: CASRLASYNEQFF
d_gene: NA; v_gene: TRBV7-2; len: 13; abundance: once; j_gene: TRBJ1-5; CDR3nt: TGTGCCAGCAGTACAGGGTTTAATCAGCCCCAGCATTTT; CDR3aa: CASSTGFNQPQHF
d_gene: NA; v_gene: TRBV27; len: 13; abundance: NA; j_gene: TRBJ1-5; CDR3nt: TGTGCCAGCAGTGAGGGGAACAATCAGCCCCAGCATTTT; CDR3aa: CASSEGNNQPQHF